Listed below are T cell receptor beta chains from one sample, sequenced in a study of beta chain features in type 1 diabetes. The assay was immunoSEQ multiplex PCR, and TCRdb's table has in-frame clones only and misses some. The data hold about 220,000 clones, with roughly 11% observed a single time. The sequenced sample was central memory CD4+ T cells from blood. These receptors were taken from a man between 18 and 29 years old in good health. CDR3s include the opening cysteine and the closing phenylalanine or tryptophan. Fields, in order: clone size, V gene, D gene, J gene, CDR3 DNA, CDR3 protein. The D gene is left open where the match is weak. The listing skips clone size in some rows; elsewhere it reads once, few, many or a size class.

>-|TRBV6-1|TRBD2|TRBJ2-5
TGTGCCAGCAGTGCAAGGGAGGGTCTGGAGACCCAGTACTTC
CASSAREGLETQYF
>many|TRBV5-1|TRBD1|TRBJ2-7
TGCGCCAGCAGCCCCGGGACAGGGACCTACGAGCAGTACTTC
CASSPGTGTYEQYF
>many|TRBV13|TRBD1|TRBJ2-1
TGTGCCAGCAGCCCACGGACAGGCCGAACCTACAATGAGCAGTTCTTC
CASSPRTGRTYNEQFF
>-|TRBV9|-|TRBJ2-1
TGTGCCAGCAGCCCCAACCACAATGAGCAGTTCTTC
CASSPNHNEQFF
>many|TRBV14|-|TRBJ1-2
TGTGCCAGCAGCCATGGACCGACCTATGGCTACACCTTC
CASSHGPTYGYTF
>-|TRBV6-5|TRBD2|TRBJ2-3
TGTGCCAGCAGTTCTAGCGGGAGCTTCGCAGATACGCAGTATTTT
CASSSSGSFADTQYF
>-|TRBV4-3|-|TRBJ2-1
TGCGCCAGCAGCCAAGAGGCCTTCTATGAGCAGTTCTTC
CASSQEAFYEQFF
>few|TRBV2|-|TRBJ2-3
TGTGCCAGCAGTAACCTACCACAAGATACGCAGTATTTT
CASSNLPQDTQYF
>-|TRBV21-1|-|TRBJ2-7
TGTGCCAGCAGCCAAGCAAGTTGGACAGGCCGCTACGAGCAGTACTTC
CASSQASWTGRYEQYF
>few|TRBV7-8|TRBD1|TRBJ2-1
TGTGCCAGCAGCTCCGCGGGACAGGGGGACAATGAGCAGTTCTTC
CASSSAGQGDNEQFF
>few|TRBV7-9|-|TRBJ2-7
TGTGCCAGCAGCCGCGACGGTCCCTACGAGCAGTACTTC
CASSRDGPYEQYF
>-|TRBV19|TRBD2|TRBJ2-2
TGTGCCAGTAGGGCAGCGGGAGAAGCCGGGGAGCTGTTTTTT
CASRAAGEAGELFF
>many|TRBV11-2|TRBD1|TRBJ1-3
TGTGCCAGCAGCTTGACAGGGCATCGAGGAAACACCATATATTTT
CASSLTGHRGNTIYF
>few|TRBV2|-|TRBJ2-1
TGTGCCAGCGTCTCTGAGGTGACGCAGTTCTTC
CASVSEVTQFF
>-|TRBV5-1|-|TRBJ2-1
TGCGCCAGCAGCTTGACGTCCTACAATGAGCAGTTCTTC
CASSLTSYNEQFF
>few|TRBV25-1|-|TRBJ1-2
TGTGCCAGCAGCCGAGAGGGGACGTATGGCTACACCTTC
CASSREGTYGYTF
>-|TRBV30|-|TRBJ2-5
TGTGCCTGGAGTGTACATGGTGGGCACGCGACCCAGTACTTC
CAWSVHGGHATQYF
>few|TRBV7-2|-|TRBJ1-5
TGTGCCAGTGGGGCAACGGGGCACAGCAATCAGCCCCAGCATTTT
CASGATGHSNQPQHF
>-|TRBV7-7|-|TRBJ2-7
TGTGCTAGCAGCCCGGATAGGAGCACAGCCGAGCAGTACTTC
CASSPDRSTAEQYF
>-|TRBV21-1|-|TRBJ2-7
TGTGCCAGCAGCAATAAATCTGGTACAGCTACAAGGCAGTACTTC
CASSNKSGTATRQYF
>few|TRBV7-2|TRBD2|TRBJ2-3
TGTGCCAGCAGCTTCGGACTAGCGGGCGGCACAGATACGCAGTATTTT
CASSFGLAGGTDTQYF
>-|TRBV25-1|TRBD1|TRBJ2-2
TGTGCCGCCAAGGGGGCAGGGAATACCGGGGAGCTGTTTTTT
CAAKGAGNTGELFF
>few|TRBV18|TRBD1|TRBJ1-1
TGTGCCAGCTCATCCCGACAGGGTTCTGGCACTGAAGCTTTCTTT
CASSSRQGSGTEAFF
>few|TRBV11-2|TRBD1|TRBJ2-5
TGTGCCAGCAGCATCGGGACAGTCCAAGAGACCCAGTACTTC
CASSIGTVQETQYF
>few|TRBV29-1|-|TRBJ2-5
TGCAGCGTTGGAGCGGAGACCCAGTACTTC
CSVGAETQYF
>few|TRBV7-9|-|TRBJ2-2
TGTGCCAGCAGCCCGCGATCGTTGAACACCGGGGAGCTGTTTTTT
CASSPRSLNTGELFF
>few|TRBV14|-|TRBJ2-7
TGTGCCAGCAGCCAAGGCCGGCCGAGGTCGGTATACGAGCAGTACTTC
CASSQGRPRSVYEQYF
>few|TRBV7-2|TRBD1|TRBJ1-2
TGTGCCAGCAGCTTAGCCCCTCGACAGGGCACTAACTATGGCTACACCTTC
CASSLAPRQGTNYGYTF
>-|TRBV6-6|TRBD1|TRBJ2-7
TGTGCCAGCAGCCCCGATGACAGGGGACCGAACTTC
CASSPDDRGPNF
>-|TRBV10-3|TRBD1|TRBJ2-3
TGTGCCATCAGCCAATCAGGGGGAACCGGGGATACGCAGTATTTT
CAISQSGGTGDTQYF
>-|TRBV11-2|TRBD1|TRBJ1-3
TGTGCCAGCAGCACCGGGGGACAGGGCTCTGGAAACACCATATATTTT
CASSTGGQGSGNTIYF
>few|TRBV29-1|TRBD2|TRBJ2-1
TGCAGCGTTGGCGGCGGGAGGGCCTATGAGCAGTTCTTC
CSVGGGRAYEQFF
>many|TRBV29-1|TRBD2|TRBJ2-1
TGCAGCGCCCGGCGCCCACTAGCGGTTGAGCAGTTCTTC
CSARRPLAVEQFF
>few|TRBV29-1|-|TRBJ2-5
TGCAGCGTTGGAACAGGGGGGGGCGGAGAGACCCAGTACTTC
CSVGTGGGGETQYF
>-|TRBV5-1|TRBD1|TRBJ2-5
TGCGCCAGCAGCTTGTCCTCTGGGACAGGGGGAGAGACCCAGTACTTC
CASSLSSGTGGETQYF
>-|TRBV7-9|-|TRBJ1-2
TGTGCCAGCAGCTTGCCTCGGGACGGCCGGGGAGGTGGCTACACCTTC
CASSLPRDGRGGGYTF
>few|TRBV30|-|TRBJ1-5
TGTGCCTGGAGTGCCGGACGTGGCAATCAGCCCCAGCATTTT
CAWSAGRGNQPQHF
>many|TRBV4-2|-|TRBJ2-1
TGTGCCAGCAGCCAAGATAATCAGGGTCCGCGGGTACAGTTCTTC
CASSQDNQGPRVQFF
>many|TRBV15|-|TRBJ2-1
TGTGCCACCAGCAGGGGTGGCACCAACACGTATGAGCAGTTCTTC
CATSRGGTNTYEQFF
>many|TRBV7-9|TRBD2|TRBJ2-7
TGTGCCAGCAGCTTAGCGGGACTAGCGAGCTACGAGCAGTACTTC
CASSLAGLASYEQYF
>-|TRBV4-1|-|TRBJ2-3
TGCGCCAGCAGCCAAAGTGGTAGCAGGGGTGAAGATACGCAGTATTTT
CASSQSGSRGEDTQYF
>-|TRBV6-5|-|TRBJ2-1
TGTGCCAGCACTAGCCGGGGCCGCTCCTACAATGAGCAGTTCTTC
CASTSRGRSYNEQFF
>few|TRBV15|TRBD2|TRBJ2-7
TGTGCCACCAGCAGAGCCGTAGCGGGAGGGCCCAGGCAGTACTTC
CATSRAVAGGPRQYF
>many|TRBV6-5|-|TRBJ2-1
TGTGCCAGCAGTTATTCGAGCGGGTACAATGAGCAGTTCTTC
CASSYSSGYNEQFF
>many|TRBV9|-|TRBJ1-2
TGTGCCAGCAGCGCTGACGGTAACTATGGCTACACCTTC
CASSADGNYGYTF
>-|TRBV19|-|TRBJ2-5
TGTGCCAGTAGTATTTCAGCAGCAGAACAAGAGACCCAGTACTTC
CASSISAAEQETQYF